This TCR beta chain was retrieved from a study of T cells after yellow fever vaccination. Study details: Low-cell-number fractions were prepared with SMART-Seq v4 Ultra Low Input.

The CDR3 sequence is 16 residues long. CDR1 and CDR2 (germline): LGHDT, YNNKEL (reference sequence). Trimming removed 5 bases at V and 4 bases at J, with 20 bases between. Synthesis of TCR cDNA relied on 5'RACE template switching, which attached a universal primer site and UMIs. Each CDR3 protein is one row after TCRdb ran MiXCR on the 5' RACE reads. In the table there are 45,000 to 65,000 distinct CDR3 sequences, more than 6.5% of which are singletons. The study's findings and limits: Some clonotypes were seen in both the CD4 and the CD8 compartments. These made up a small share and likely arose from convergent recombination. Though it reached lower strength, the secondary response hit its peak faster, day 5 versus 15.

This clonotype was observed a few times. The rearrangement links TRBV3-1 to TRBJ2-5; D might be TRBD1 or TRBD2, each matching 5 bases. The material sequenced was CD8+ T cells not binding an NS4B(214-222) dextramer, sorted from PBMCs, taken about 49 days after the first yellow fever vaccination. This sequence originates from a man between 18 and 35 years old who received the YFV17D yellow fever vaccine. The DNA of the CDR3 is TGTGCCAGCAGCAAGCTCCAGGGTAGCGCTGTAGAGACCCAGTACTTC. Its translation is CASSKLQGSAVETQYF.